The present TCR beta chain was sequenced within a study of yellow fever vaccine responses in identical twins. Study findings and constraints: Vaccine-induced T cell responses in twins were reportedly observed to appear partly convergent, partly personalized.

As to this clonotype: Its antigen is undetermined.

The V end lost 0 bases, the J end lost 2 bases, and 12 bases lay between the germline ends. The CDR3 contains 16 residues. TCRdb itself ran the RT-PCR reads through MiXCR, one entry per CDR3 protein. This table holds a few thousand distinct CDR3 sequences, 86% found once. This chain links TRBV23-1 with TRBJ2-3; no reliable D call. TRBV23-1 is designated an ORF whose function remains uncertain. The starting material was T cells from blood (PBMCs), unsorted or a sorted subset (not recorded which), obtained before or after yellow fever vaccination (not recorded which). This receptor was taken from a woman younger than 35 who received the yellow fever vaccine. CDR3 loop: CASSQSEAKLTDTQYF. The CDR3 nucleotides are TGCGCCAGCAGTCAATCCGAAGCAAAACTCACAGATACGCAGTATTTT.